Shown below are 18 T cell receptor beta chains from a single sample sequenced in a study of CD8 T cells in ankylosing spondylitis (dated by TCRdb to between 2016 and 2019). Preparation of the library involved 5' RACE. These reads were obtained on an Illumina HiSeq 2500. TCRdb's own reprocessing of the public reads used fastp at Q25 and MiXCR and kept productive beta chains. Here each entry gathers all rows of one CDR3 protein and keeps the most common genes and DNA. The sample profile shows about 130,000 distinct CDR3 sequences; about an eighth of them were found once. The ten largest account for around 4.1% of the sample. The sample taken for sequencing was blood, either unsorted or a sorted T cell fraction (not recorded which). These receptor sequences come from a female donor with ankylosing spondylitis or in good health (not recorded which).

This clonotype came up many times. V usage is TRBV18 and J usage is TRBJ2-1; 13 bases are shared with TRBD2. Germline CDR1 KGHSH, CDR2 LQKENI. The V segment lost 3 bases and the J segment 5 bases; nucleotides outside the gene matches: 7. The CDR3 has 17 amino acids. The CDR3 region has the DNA TGTGCCAGCTCACCCGCCTTCGGACTAGCGGGAGACAATGAGCAGTTCTTC. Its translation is CASSPAFGLAGDNEQFF.

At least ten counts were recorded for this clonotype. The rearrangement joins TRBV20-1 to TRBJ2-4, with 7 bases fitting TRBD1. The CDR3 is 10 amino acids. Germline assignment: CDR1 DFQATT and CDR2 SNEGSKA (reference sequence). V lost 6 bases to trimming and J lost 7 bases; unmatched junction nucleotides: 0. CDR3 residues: CSARGNIQYF. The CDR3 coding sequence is TGCAGTGCCAGGGGGAACATTCAGTACTTC.

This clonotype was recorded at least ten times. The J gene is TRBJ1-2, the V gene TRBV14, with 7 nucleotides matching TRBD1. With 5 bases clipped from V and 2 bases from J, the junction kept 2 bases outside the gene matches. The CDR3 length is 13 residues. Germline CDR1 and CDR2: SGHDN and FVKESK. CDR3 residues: CASSETGNYGYTF. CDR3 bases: TGTGCCAGCAGCGAGACAGGGAACTATGGCTACACCTTC.

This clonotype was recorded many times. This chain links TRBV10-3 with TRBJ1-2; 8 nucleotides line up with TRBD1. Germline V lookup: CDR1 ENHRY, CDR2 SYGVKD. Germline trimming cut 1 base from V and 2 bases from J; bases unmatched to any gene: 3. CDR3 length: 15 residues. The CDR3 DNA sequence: TGTGCCATCAGTGAGTTGTCAGGGGGCAACTATGGCTACACCTTC. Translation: CAISELSGGNYGYTF.

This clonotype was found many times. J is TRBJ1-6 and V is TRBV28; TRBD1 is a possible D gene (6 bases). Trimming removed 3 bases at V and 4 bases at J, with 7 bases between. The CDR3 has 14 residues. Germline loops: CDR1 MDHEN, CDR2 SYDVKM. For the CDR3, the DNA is TGTGCCAGCAGTTTGGGGGCTTATAATTCACCCCTCCACTTT. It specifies CASSLGAYNSPLHF.

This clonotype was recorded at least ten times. CDR3 nucleotides: TGTGCCAGCAGTTACCTTAGCGGGATACTCACCGGGGAGCTGTTTTTT. Its translation: CASSYLSGILTGELFF. The V gene is TRBV7-9, the J gene TRBJ2-2; 8 nucleotides agree with TRBD2. V dropped 6 bases and J dropped 4; count of bases not matched to a gene: 10. The germline CDR1 and CDR2 sequences are SEHNR and FQNEAQ (reference sequence). This CDR3 region has 16 residues.

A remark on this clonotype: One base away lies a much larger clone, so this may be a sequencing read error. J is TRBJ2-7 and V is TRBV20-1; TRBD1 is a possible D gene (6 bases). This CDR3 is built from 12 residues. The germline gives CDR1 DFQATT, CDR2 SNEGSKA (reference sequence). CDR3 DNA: TGCAGTCCCAACAGGGATGCCTACGAGCAGTGCTTC. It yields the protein CSPNRDAYEQCF.

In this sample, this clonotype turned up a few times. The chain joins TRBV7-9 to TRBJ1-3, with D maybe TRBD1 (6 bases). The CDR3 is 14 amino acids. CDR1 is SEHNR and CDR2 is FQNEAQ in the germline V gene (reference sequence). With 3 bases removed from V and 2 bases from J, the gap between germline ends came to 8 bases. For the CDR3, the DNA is TGTGCCAGCAGCTTCAGGGGAGCTGGAAACACCATATATTTT. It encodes CASSFRGAGNTIYF.

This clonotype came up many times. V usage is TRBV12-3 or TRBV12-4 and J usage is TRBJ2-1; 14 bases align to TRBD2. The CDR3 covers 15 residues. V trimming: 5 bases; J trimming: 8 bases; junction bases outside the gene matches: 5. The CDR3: CASSGGLAGADEQFF. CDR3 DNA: TGTGCCAGCAGTGGGGGACTAGCGGGAGCGGATGAGCAGTTCTTC.

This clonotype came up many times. CDR3 protein: CSARDKGIEQFF. In DNA, the CDR3 is TGCAGTGCTAGAGATAAGGGGATTGAGCAGTTCTTC. This rearrangement joins TRBV20-1 to TRBJ2-1; perhaps TRBD1 as D (5 bases). The CDR3 has 12 amino acids. The germline CDR1 and CDR2 sequences are DFQATT and SNEGSKA (reference sequence). V lost 0 bases, J lost 9 bases, and 9 bases lay in between.

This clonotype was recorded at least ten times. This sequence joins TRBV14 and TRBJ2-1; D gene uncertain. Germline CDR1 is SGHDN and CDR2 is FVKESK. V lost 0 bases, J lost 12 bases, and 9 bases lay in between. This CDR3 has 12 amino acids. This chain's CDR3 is CASSQEKIWQFF. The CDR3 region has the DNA TGTGCCAGCAGCCAAGAAAAAATATGGCAGTTCTTC.

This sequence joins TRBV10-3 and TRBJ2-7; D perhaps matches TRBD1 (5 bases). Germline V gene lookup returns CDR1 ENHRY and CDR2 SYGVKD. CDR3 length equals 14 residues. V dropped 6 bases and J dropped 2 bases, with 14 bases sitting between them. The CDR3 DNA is TGTGCCATCAGGGACACCGCGGCGACCTACGAGCAGTACTTC. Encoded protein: CAIRDTAATYEQYF.

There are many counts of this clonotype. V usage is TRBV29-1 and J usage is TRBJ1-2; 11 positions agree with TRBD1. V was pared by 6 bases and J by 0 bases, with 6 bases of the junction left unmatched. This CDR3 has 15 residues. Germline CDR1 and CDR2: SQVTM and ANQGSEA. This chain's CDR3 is CSVAGQGDANYGYTF. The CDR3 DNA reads TGCAGCGTCGCGGGACAGGGGGACGCTAACTATGGCTACACCTTC.

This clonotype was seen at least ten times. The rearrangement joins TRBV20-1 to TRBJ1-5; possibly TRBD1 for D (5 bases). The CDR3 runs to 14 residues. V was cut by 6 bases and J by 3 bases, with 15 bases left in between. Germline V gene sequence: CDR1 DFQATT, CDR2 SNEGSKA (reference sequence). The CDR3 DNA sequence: TGCAGTGCAACCCAGGGTTCGGCCAATCAGCCCCAGCATTTT. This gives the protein CSATQGSANQPQHF.

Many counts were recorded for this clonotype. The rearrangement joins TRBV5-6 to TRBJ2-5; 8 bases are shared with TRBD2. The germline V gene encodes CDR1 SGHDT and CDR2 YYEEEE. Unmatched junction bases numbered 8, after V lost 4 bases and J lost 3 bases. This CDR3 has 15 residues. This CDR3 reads CASSLILAGKETQYF. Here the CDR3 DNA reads TGTGCCAGCAGCCTAATTTTAGCGGGAAAAGAGACCCAGTACTTC. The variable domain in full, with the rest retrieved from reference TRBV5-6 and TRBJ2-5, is DAGVTQSPTHLIKTRGQQVTLRCSPKSGHDTVSWYQQALGQGPQFIFQYYEEEERQRGNFPDRFSGHQFPNYSSELNVNALLLGDSALYLCASSLILAGKETQYFGPGTRLLVL.

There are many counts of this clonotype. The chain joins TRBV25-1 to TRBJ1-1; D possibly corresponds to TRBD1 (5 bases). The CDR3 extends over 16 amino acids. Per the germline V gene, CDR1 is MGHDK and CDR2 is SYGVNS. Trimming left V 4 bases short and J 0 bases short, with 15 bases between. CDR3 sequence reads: CASSAVRQGLNTEAFF. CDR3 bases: TGTGCCAGCAGTGCGGTCAGGCAGGGCCTGAACACTGAAGCTTTCTTT.

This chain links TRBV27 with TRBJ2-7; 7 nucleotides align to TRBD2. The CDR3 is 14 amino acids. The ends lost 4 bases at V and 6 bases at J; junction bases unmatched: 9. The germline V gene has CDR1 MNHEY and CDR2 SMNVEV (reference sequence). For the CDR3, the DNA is TGTGCCAGCAGTTATACGGGAGGATTGGCCGAGCAGTACTTC. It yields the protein CASSYTGGLAEQYF.

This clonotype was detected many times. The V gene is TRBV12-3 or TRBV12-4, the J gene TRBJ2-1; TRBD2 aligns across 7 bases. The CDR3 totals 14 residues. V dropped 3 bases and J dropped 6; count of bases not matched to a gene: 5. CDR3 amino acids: CASSLGGGSNEQFF. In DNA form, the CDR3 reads TGTGCCAGCAGTTTGGGCGGGGGTTCCAATGAGCAGTTCTTC.